This passage covers 25 T cell receptor beta chains from one sample sequenced in a study of T-cell memory formation after mild COVID-19. A single record per CDR3 protein comes from TCRdb applying MiXCR to the 5' RACE reads. This sample has 290,000 or so distinct CDR3 sequences, with 19% found just once. Sequenced: PBMCs or a T cell subset sorted from them (not recorded which). These receptors originate from a man aged 18 to 30 who had mild COVID-19 (a few samples of this study predate the infection). Cell type and time point are not known.

The chain uses TRBV29-1 and TRBJ2-3; TRBD2 might be the D (6 bases). This CDR3 contains 12 residues. Germline V gives CDR1 SQVTM, CDR2 ANQGSEA. V was trimmed by 8 bases and J by 1 base, leaving 10 bases between them. The CDR3 bases are TGCAGCCATCGCGGGGGCACAGATACGCAGTATTTT. Protein: CSHRGGTDTQYF.

The chain links TRBV10-3 to TRBJ1-1; 8 nucleotides match TRBD1. CDR1 is ENHRY, CDR2 SYGVKD, per germline. With V trimmed by 4 bases and J by 1 base, 8 bases remained unmatched. CDR3 length: 16 residues. The CDR3 DNA reads TGTGCCATCAGTGCCCCTCGGGGGACAGGGAACACTGAAGCTTTCTTT. Translating gives CAISAPRGTGNTEAFF.

This clonotype was observed a few times. This chain links TRBV6-1 with TRBJ2-3; no firm D call. This CDR3 contains 14 residues. The V and J ends lost 6 bases and 2 bases respectively, with 12 bases between them. Germline CDR1 MNHNS, CDR2 SASEGT. DNA for the CDR3: TGTGCCAGCAGGAGGATGCCAGACACAGATACGCAGTATTTT. Encoded protein: CASRRMPDTDTQYF.

V gene TRBV3-1 combines with J gene TRBJ2-7; D possibly matches TRBD1 or TRBD2 (5 bases each). In germline, CDR1 is LGHDT, CDR2 YNNKEL (reference sequence). Trimming took off 5 bases at V and 3 bases at J, with 23 bases between the two ends. This CDR3 has 17 amino acids. This chain's CDR3 is CASSEKRGTAACYEQYV. CDR3 bases: TGTGCCAGCAGCGAAAAGAGGGGAACTGCTGCTTGCTACGAGCAGTACGTC.

This clonotype was counted only a few times. The CDR3 bases are TGCAGCGTAGCTGGGACGCCAGGTGCCGAGCAGTACGTC. This sequence encodes CSVAGTPGAEQYV. The chain is built from TRBV29-1 and TRBJ2-7; D possibly matches TRBD1 or TRBD2 (5 bases each). The CDR3 loop spans 13 amino acids. The V and J ends lost 6 bases and 6 bases respectively, with 18 bases between them. Germline loops: CDR1 SQVTM, CDR2 ANQGSEA.

This clonotype was detected only a few times. The chain links TRBV7-6 to TRBJ2-1; 8 bases line up with TRBD2. Germline values: CDR1 SGHVS, CDR2 FNYEAQ. Germline trimming cut 2 bases from V and 9 bases from J; bases unmatched to any gene: 6. The length of the CDR3 is 14 residues. CDR3 DNA: TGTGCCAGCAGCTTAAACGGGGGGGCCGCTGAGCAGTTCTTC. It is translated as CASSLNGGAAEQFF.

This clonotype has more than one count but fewer than ten. The V call is TRBV20-1, the J call TRBJ2-1, with D tentatively TRBD1 or TRBD2 (5 bases each). The germline V gene encodes CDR1 DFQATT and CDR2 SNEGSKA (reference sequence). CDR3 length: 14 amino acids. Trimming took 0 bases from V and 5 from J, leaving 11 bases between them. In nucleotides, the CDR3 is TGCAGTGCTAGAGATTTGGGGGTCCACAATGAGCAGTTCTTC. Translated: CSARDLGVHNEQFF.

This clonotype appeared a few times. The chain uses TRBV3-1 and TRBJ1-1; D is possibly TRBD1 (5 bases). Per the germline V gene, CDR1 is LGHDT and CDR2 is YNNKEL (reference sequence). The CDR3 consists of 16 residues. The V end lost 4 bases, the J end lost 0 bases, and 15 bases lay between the germline ends. The CDR3 spells CASSPTLTEVNTEAFF. The CDR3 bases are TGTGCCAGCAGCCCCACTTTGACAGAAGTGAACACTGAAGCTTTCTTT. Supplemented by reference TRBV3-1 and TRBJ1-1, the full variable domain reads DTAVSQTPKYLVTQMGNDKSIKCEQNLGHDTMYWYKQDSKKFLKIMFSYNNKELIINETVPNRFSPKSPDKAHLNLHINSLELGDSAVYFCASSPTLTEVNTEAFFGQGTRLTVV.

The chain employs TRBV12-3 or TRBV12-4 and TRBJ1-1; D gene ambiguous. This CDR3 spans 15 amino acids. The V gene lost 8 bases and the J gene lost 1 base, with 17 bases spanning the gap. CDR3 DNA: TGTGCCAGCCCTGAGAGGTTCCGCGGGAACACTGAAGCTTTCTTT. Protein: CASPERFRGNTEAFF.

The gene calls are TRBV7-9 and TRBJ2-3, with 9 nucleotides matching TRBD2. Germline CDR1 SEHNR, CDR2 FQNEAQ (reference sequence). The CDR3 length is 18 residues. V lost 1 base and J lost 0; bases outside the gene matches: 8. The CDR3 region is CASSLGQRGATSTDTQYF. In DNA, the CDR3 is TGTGCCAGCAGCTTAGGCCAGCGGGGGGCGACTAGCACAGATACGCAGTATTTT.

The chain uses TRBV7-2 and TRBJ2-5; 8 bases map to TRBD1. V trimming: 1 base; J trimming: 0 bases; junction bases outside the gene matches: 7. The CDR3 extends over 17 amino acids. Germline-derived CDR1 and CDR2 are SGHTA and FQGNSA. CDR3 coding DNA: TGTGCCAGCAGCTTAGTTCCGGGACAGGAACACCAAGAGACCCAGTACTTC. Translating it yields CASSLVPGQEHQETQYF.

The V and J genes are TRBV11-2 and TRBJ1-3; TRBD1 agrees at 9 bases. Unmatched junction bases numbered 2, after V lost 5 bases and J lost 0 bases. Germline V gene sequence: CDR1 SGHAT, CDR2 FQNNGV. This CDR3 is built from 15 residues. The CDR3 here is CASSGTGSSGNTIYF. The CDR3 DNA is TGTGCCAGCAGCGGGACAGGGAGCTCTGGAAACACCATATATTTT. Full variable domain (remainder filled in from reference TRBV11-2 and TRBJ1-3): EAGVAQSPRYKIIEKRQSVAFWCNPISGHATLYWYQQILGQGPKLLIQFQNNGVVDDSQLPKDRFSAERLKGVDSTLKIQPAKLEDSAVYLCASSGTGSSGNTIYFGEGSWLTVV.

V gene TRBV7-2 combines with J gene TRBJ1-2; D unclear. CDR3 size: 13 residues. The ends were cut back, 1 base at V and 5 bases at J, with 8 bases in the middle. Germline V gene lookup returns CDR1 SGHTA and CDR2 FQGNSA. Here the CDR3 reads CASSLGEGYGYTF. The CDR3 DNA is TGTGCCAGCAGCTTAGGGGAAGGGTATGGCTACACCTTC.

This clonotype occurred a few times. The chain uses TRBV4-3 and TRBJ2-2; no clear D. Trimming removed 0 bases at V and 6 bases at J, with 11 bases between. Looked up from germline, CDR1 is LGHNA and CDR2 is YSLEER. CDR3 length: 15 amino acids. The CDR3 reads CASSQDPRGSGELFF. In nucleotides, the CDR3 is TGCGCCAGCAGCCAAGATCCCCGCGGCTCCGGGGAGCTGTTTTTT.

The chain links TRBV14 to TRBJ1-2; D is possibly TRBD1 (5 bases). The V gene lost 3 bases and the J gene lost 10 bases, with 9 bases spanning the gap. CDR1 is SGHDN and CDR2 is FVKESK in the germline V gene. The CDR3 runs 11 residues. The CDR3 DNA reads TGTGCCAGCAGCCAGCGGGGCGTCTACACCTTC. This gives the protein CASSQRGVYTF.

The chain joins TRBV6-2 or TRBV6-3 to TRBJ2-1, with D uncertain. This CDR3 spans 16 amino acids. In germline, CDR1 is MNHEY, CDR2 SVGEGT. The V and J ends lost 6 bases and 0 bases respectively, with 15 bases between them. The CDR3 bases are TGTGCCAGCAGCCGTGCCGCGGAGAACTCCTACAATGAGCAGTTCTTC. Its protein is CASSRAAENSYNEQFF.

This chain joins TRBV30 and TRBJ2-3; D ambiguous. The germline V gene encodes CDR1 GTSNPN and CDR2 SVGIG (reference sequence). The CDR3 spans 11 residues. Deletions cut 0 bases from V and 4 bases from J, with 2 bases between. CDR3 in DNA: TGTGCCTGGAGTGTCTCAGATACGCAGTATTTT. Protein: CAWSVSDTQYF. The complete variable domain, with remaining parts taken from reference TRBV30 and TRBJ2-3, reads SQTIHQWPATLVQPVGSPLSLECTVEGTSNPNLYWYRQAAGRGLQLLFYSVGIGQISSEVPQNLSASRPQDRQFILSSKKLLLSDSGFYLCAWSVSDTQYFGPGTRLTVL.

In its sample, this clonotype was seen a few times. The rearrangement links TRBV2 to TRBJ2-7; TRBD2 matches at 8 bases. The CDR3 has 13 amino acids. The J segment lost 4 bases and the V segment lost 9 bases, leaving 8 bases of the junction unmatched. The germline V gene has CDR1 SNHLY and CDR2 FYNNEI. The CDR3 protein is CASTAGADYEQYF. The CDR3 DNA reads as TGTGCCAGTACAGCGGGGGCCGATTACGAGCAGTACTTC. The full variable domain, its missing parts supplied by reference TRBV2 and TRBJ2-7, is EPEVTQTPSHQVTQMGQEVILRCVPISNHLYFYWYRQILGQKVEFLVSFYNNEISEKSEIFDDQFSVERPDGSNFTLKIRSTKLEDSAMYFCASTAGADYEQYFGPGTRLTVT.

V and J are TRBV11-2 and TRBJ2-1, with unresolved D. CDR1 SGHAT and CDR2 FQNNGV come from the germline V gene. Trimming stripped 0 bases from V and 3 bases from J, with 9 bases between. CDR3 length: 15 residues. CDR3 sequence: CASSLDPDLYNEQFF. DNA of the CDR3: TGTGCCAGCAGCTTAGATCCGGACCTCTACAATGAGCAGTTCTTC.

There are a few counts of this clonotype. The gene calls are TRBV28 and TRBJ2-1; weak D call: TRBD1 (5 bases). The CDR3 totals 16 residues. Germline CDR1 reads MDHEN; CDR2 reads SYDVKM. Trimming left V 4 bases short and J 0 bases short, with 13 bases between. The CDR3 DNA reads TGTGCCAGCAGTTCAGGGTCCTTCAGCTCCTACAATGAGCAGTTCTTC. Protein: CASSSGSFSSYNEQFF.

The chain couples TRBV6-6 to TRBJ2-1; 8 nucleotides align to TRBD2. The J segment lost 7 bases and the V segment lost 6 bases, leaving 5 bases of the junction unmatched. The CDR3 length is 13 residues. Germline loops: CDR1 MNHNY, CDR2 SVGAGI (reference sequence). The CDR3 region is CASSPGGQNEQFF. The CDR3 nucleotides are TGTGCCAGCAGCCCGGGGGGGCAAAATGAGCAGTTCTTC.

The gene calls are TRBV10-3 and TRBJ1-1; no reliable D call. This CDR3 comprises 13 residues. Germline V gives CDR1 ENHRY, CDR2 SYGVKD. V lost 0 bases and J 10 bases, leaving 12 bases between the germline ends. The CDR3 sequence is CAISESYTSGAFF. In DNA, the CDR3 is TGTGCCATCAGTGAGTCGTATACGTCGGGAGCTTTCTTT.

The V and J genes are TRBV7-2 and TRBJ1-3; 9 bases agree with TRBD1. Trimming at V came to 6 bases and at J to 0 bases, leaving 3 bases not matched to a gene. This CDR3 spans 15 amino acids. CDR1 is SGHTA, CDR2 FQGNSA, per germline. The chain's CDR3 is CASSTGGPSGNTIYF. The DNA of the CDR3 is TGTGCCAGCAGTACAGGGGGCCCCTCTGGAAACACCATATATTTT.

The chain combines TRBV7-2 with TRBJ1-1; TRBD1 aligns across 9 bases. This CDR3 comprises 14 residues. The germline gives CDR1 SGHTA, CDR2 FQGNSA. With V trimmed by 5 bases and J by 4 bases, 5 bases remained unmatched. CDR3 sequence: CASSPDRGGTEAFF. As DNA, the CDR3 is TGTGCCAGCAGCCCGGACAGGGGAGGCACTGAAGCTTTCTTT.

The rearrangement uses TRBV5-1 and TRBJ2-5, with D possibly matching TRBD1 (6 bases). The V gene's germline CDR1 is SGHRS and CDR2 YFSETQ. The CDR3 has 15 residues. Trimming took 4 bases from V and 3 from J, leaving 16 bases between them. Written as DNA, the CDR3 is TGCGCCAGCAGCAGTACCGGGACATCTGAAGAGACCCAGTACTTC. Its protein product is CASSSTGTSEETQYF.